Listed here is a single TCR beta chain. Its antigen is as yet unknown. Method: immunoSEQ multiplex PCR; TCRdb's copy keeps in-frame clones and lacks some. Of about 97,000 clones in the sample, roughly 90% were seen once. The data originate from a study of T cell responses to AZD1222 COVID-19 vaccine. Study-wide findings and caveats: Repertoires were collected only later (after the peak T cell response had occurred). Reports say nearly half of spike-specific TCRs go after unmutated variant regions.

Germline values: CDR1 MNHNY, CDR2 SVGAGI (reference sequence). The CDR3 extends over 14 amino acids. Trimming left V 1 base short and J 4 bases short, with 10 bases between. The TCR sequence derives from an adult in good health. This sample comprised peripheral blood, obtained on day 0 of AZD1222 vaccination. The chain links TRBV6-6 to TRBJ1-1; no clear D gene. The CDR3 sequence: CASSYYPRVTEAFF. CDR3 nucleotide sequence: TGTGCCAGCAGTTACTACCCGAGGGTCACTGAAGCTTTCTTT.